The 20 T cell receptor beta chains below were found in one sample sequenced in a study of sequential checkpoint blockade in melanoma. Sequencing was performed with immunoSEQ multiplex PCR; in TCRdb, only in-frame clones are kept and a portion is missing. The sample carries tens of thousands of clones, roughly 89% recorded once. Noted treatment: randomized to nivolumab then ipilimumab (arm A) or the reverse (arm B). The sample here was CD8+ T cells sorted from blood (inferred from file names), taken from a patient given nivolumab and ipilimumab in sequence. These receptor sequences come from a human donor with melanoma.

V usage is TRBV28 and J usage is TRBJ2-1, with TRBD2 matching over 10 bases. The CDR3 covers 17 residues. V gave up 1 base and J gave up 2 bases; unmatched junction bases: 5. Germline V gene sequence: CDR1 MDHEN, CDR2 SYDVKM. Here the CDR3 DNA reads TGTGCCAGCAGTTTATACCTAGCGGGAGTACCCTACAATGAGCAGTTCTTC. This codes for CASSLYLAGVPYNEQFF. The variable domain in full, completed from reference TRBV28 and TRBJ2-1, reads DVKVTQSSRYLVKRTGEKVFLECVQDMDHENMFWYRQDPGLGLRLIYFSYDVKMKEKGDIPEGYSVSREKKERFSLILESASTNQTSMYLCASSLYLAGVPYNEQFFGPGTRLTVL.

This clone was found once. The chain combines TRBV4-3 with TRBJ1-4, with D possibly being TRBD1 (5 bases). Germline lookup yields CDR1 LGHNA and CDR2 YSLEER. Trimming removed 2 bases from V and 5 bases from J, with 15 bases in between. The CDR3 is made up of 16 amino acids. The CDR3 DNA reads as TGCGCCAGCAGCCAAAAACGTGGGGGGATGAATGAAAAACTGTTTTTT. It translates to CASSQKRGGMNEKLFF.

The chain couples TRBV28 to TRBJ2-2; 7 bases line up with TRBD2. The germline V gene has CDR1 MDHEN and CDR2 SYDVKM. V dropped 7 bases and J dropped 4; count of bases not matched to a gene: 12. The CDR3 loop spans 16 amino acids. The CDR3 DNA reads TGTGCCAGCACCCGGGGGGACCCGGCGAGCACCGGGGAGCTGTTTTTT. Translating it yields CASTRGDPASTGELFF.

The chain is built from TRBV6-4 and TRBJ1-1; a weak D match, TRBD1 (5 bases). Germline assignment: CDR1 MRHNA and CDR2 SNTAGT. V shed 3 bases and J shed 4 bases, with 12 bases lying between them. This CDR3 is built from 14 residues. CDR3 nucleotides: TGTGCCAGCAGTGAGGCAGGGTCGTCCACTGAAGCTTTCTTT. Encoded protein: CASSEAGSSTEAFF.

This CDR3 reads CASSPGQEGMNTEAFF. CDR3 DNA: TGTGCCAGCTCACCGGGACAGGAGGGAATGAACACTGAAGCTTTCTTT. This chain joins TRBV18 and TRBJ1-1; 8 nucleotides align to TRBD1. Looked up from germline, CDR1 is KGHSH and CDR2 is LQKENI. CDR3 length: 16 residues. Trimming removed 3 bases from V and 0 bases from J; junction bases left unmatched: 6. The whole variable domain, filled in from reference TRBV18 and TRBJ1-1, reads NAGVMQNPRHLVRRRGQEARLRCSPMKGHSHVYWYRQLPEEGLKFMVYLQKENIIDESGMPKERFSAEFPKEGPSILRIQQVVRGDSAAYFCASSPGQEGMNTEAFFGQGTRLTVV.

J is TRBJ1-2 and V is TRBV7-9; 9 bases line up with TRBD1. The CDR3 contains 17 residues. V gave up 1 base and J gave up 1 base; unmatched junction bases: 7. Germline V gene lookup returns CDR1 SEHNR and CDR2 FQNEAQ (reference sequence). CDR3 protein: CASSLEGTGYYNYGYTF. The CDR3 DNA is TGTGCCAGCAGCTTAGAAGGGACAGGGTATTATAACTATGGCTACACCTTC.

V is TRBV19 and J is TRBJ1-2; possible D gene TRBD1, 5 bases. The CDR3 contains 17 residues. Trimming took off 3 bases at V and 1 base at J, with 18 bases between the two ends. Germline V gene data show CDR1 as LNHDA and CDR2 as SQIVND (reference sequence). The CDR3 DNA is TGTGCCAGTAGTATGGTTCGGGACTTTATACTTAACTATGGCTACACCTTC. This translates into CASSMVRDFILNYGYTF.

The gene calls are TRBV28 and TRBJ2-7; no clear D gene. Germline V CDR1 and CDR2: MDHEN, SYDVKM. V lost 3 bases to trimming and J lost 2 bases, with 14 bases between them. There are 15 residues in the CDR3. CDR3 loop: CASSFPEKLPYEQYF. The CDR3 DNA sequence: TGTGCCAGCAGTTTTCCCGAGAAGCTCCCCTACGAGCAGTACTTC.

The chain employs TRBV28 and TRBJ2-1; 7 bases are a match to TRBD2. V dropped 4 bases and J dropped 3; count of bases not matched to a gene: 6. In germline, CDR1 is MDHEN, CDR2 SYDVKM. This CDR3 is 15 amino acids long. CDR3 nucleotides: TGTGCCAGCAGTTACTACAGCGGGGTCTACAATGAGCAGTTCTTC. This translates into CASSYYSGVYNEQFF.

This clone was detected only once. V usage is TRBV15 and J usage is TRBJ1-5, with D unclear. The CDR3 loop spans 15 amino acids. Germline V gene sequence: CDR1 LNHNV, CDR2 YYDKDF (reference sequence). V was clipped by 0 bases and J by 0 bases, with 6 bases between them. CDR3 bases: TGTGCCACCAGCAGAGAGAGGTATAGCAATCAGCCCCAGCATTTT. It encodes CATSRERYSNQPQHF. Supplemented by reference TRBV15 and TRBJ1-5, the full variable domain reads DAMVIQNPRYQVTQFGKPVTLSCSQTLNHNVMYWYQQKSSQAPKLLFHYYDKDFNNEADTPDNFQSRRPNTSFCFLDIRSPGLGDTAMYLCATSRERYSNQPQHFGDGTRLSIL.

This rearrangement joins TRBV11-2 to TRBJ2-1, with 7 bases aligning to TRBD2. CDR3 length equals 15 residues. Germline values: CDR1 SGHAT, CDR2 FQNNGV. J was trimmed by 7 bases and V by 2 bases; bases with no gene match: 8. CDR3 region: CASSLFEREGNEQFF. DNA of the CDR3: TGTGCCAGCAGCTTATTCGAGCGGGAAGGGAATGAGCAGTTCTTC.

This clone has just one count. The CDR3 DNA reads as TGTGCCAGCAGCCCCCCAGGGACAGGGTATGGCTACACCTTC. Amino acids: CASSPPGTGYGYTF. The V and J genes are TRBV9 and TRBJ1-2; the match to TRBD1 covers 9 bases. Unmatched junction bases numbered 6, after V lost 4 bases and J lost 5 bases. Germline CDR1 reads SGDLS; CDR2 reads YYNGEE. The CDR3 has 14 amino acids. Variable domain in full (rest from reference TRBV9 and TRBJ1-2): DSGVTQTPKHLITATGQRVTLRCSPRSGDLSVYWYQQSLDQGLQFLIQYYNGEERAKGNILERFSAQQFPDLHSELNLSSLELGDSALYFCASSPPGTGYGYTFGSGTRLTVV.

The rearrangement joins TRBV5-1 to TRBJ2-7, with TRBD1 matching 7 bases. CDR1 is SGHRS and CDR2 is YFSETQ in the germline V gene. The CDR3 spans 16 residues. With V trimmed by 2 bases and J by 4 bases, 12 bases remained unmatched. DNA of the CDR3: TGCGCCAGCAGCTTTGAAAACAGGGGAATAAGGTACGAGCAGTACTTC. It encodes CASSFENRGIRYEQYF.

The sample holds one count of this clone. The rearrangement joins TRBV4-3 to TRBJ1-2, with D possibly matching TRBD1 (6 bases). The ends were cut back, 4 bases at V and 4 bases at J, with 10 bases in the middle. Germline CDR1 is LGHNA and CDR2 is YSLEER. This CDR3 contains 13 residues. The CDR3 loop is CASSPTQGYGYTF. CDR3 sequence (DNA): TGCGCCAGCAGCCCAACACAGGGCTATGGCTACACCTTC.

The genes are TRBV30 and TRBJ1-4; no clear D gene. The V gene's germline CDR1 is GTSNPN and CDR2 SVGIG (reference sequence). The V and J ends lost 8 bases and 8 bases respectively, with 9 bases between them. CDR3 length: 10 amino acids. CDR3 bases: TGTGCCGGCGGAGGCGAAAAACTGTTTTTT. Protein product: CAGGGEKLFF.

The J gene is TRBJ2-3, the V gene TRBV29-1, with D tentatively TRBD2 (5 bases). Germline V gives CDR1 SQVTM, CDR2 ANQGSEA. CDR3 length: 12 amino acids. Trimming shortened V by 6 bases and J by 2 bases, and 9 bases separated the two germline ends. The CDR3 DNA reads TGCAGCGTGAGGGCCCTCACAGATACGCAGTATTTT. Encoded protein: CSVRALTDTQYF.

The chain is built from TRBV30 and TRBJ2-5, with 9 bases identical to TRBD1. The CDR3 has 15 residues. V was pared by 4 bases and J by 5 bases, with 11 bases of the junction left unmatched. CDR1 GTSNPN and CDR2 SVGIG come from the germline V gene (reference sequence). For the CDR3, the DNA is TGTGCCTGGACACTAACAGGGGGCAGGATGGAGACCCAGTACTTC. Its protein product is CAWTLTGGRMETQYF.

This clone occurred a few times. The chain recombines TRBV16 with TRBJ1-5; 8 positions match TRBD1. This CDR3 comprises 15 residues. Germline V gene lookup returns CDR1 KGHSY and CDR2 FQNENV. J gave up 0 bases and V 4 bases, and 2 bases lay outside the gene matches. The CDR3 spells CASSLGQGSNQPQHF. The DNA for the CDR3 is TGTGCCAGCAGCCTCGGACAGGGTAGCAATCAGCCCCAGCATTTT.

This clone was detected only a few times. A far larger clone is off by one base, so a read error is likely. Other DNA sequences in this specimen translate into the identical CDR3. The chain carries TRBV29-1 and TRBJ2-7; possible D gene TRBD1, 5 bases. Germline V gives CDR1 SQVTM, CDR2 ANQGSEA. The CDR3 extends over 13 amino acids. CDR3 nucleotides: TGCAGCGTTGAAGGGGGCAGTTCCTACGCGCAGTACTTC. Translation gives CSVEGGSSYAQYF.

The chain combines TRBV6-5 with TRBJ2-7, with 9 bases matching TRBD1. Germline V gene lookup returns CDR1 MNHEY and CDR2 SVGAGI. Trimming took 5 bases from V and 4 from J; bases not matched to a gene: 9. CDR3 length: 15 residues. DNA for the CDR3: TGTGCCAGCAGTGGCCCCGGGACAGGGCTTTACGAGCAGTACTTC. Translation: CASSGPGTGLYEQYF.